One T cell receptor beta chain is described in this entry. Its antigen remains unidentified. The record originates from a study of cytomegalovirus exposure and HLA in healthy donors. The study ran its PCR with 60 Vbeta and 13 Jbeta primers. Method: immunoSEQ multiplex PCR; TCRdb's copy keeps in-frame clones and lacks some. The top ten hold less than 4.5% of the sample, which has about 200,000 clones, around 80% seen once. CDR3 length: 12 residues. Germline V lookup: CDR1 SSHAT, CDR2 FNYEAQ (reference sequence). General observations from the study: The majority of TCR sequences were rare, yet some public TCRs appeared in many donors. Common viral pathogens seemed to be connected with several of the most significant clusters, according to a later analysis.

The source of this sequence is a male donor in good health and CMV-seronegative. The specimen sequenced was PBMCs. The chain carries TRBV7-7 and TRBJ2-5, with D possibly TRBD1 on 5 matching bases. The J call may be wrong; the DNA end is better matched by TRBJ2-7. The CDR3 nucleotides read TGTGCCAGTTTGGAGACAGCCTACGAGCAGTACTTC. Protein sequence: CASLETAYEQYF.